One and the same sample provided the 27 T cell receptor beta chains below, sequenced in a study of shared clonotypes between healthy human individuals. Assay: immunoSEQ multiplex PCR; the TCRdb copy retains only in-frame clones and omits some. The sample consists of roughly 490,000 clones, around 79% of them appearing once. Sequencing was carried out using PBMCs. These receptors all come from a woman aged 35 to 49 in good health. Some clones in this sample may be carry-over from other donors' samples.

The chain has TRBV5-1 and TRBJ2-1; no clear D. Germline CDR1 SGHRS, CDR2 YFSETQ. The CDR3 has 16 residues. Trimming left V 4 bases short and J 2 bases short, with 16 bases between. DNA for the CDR3: TGCGCCAGCAGCCCCGATCCCGCTCTTACCTACAATGAGCAGTTCTTC. It is translated as CASSPDPALTYNEQFF.

V gene TRBV28 combines with J gene TRBJ2-1, with 11 nucleotides matching TRBD2. The germline gives CDR1 MDHEN, CDR2 SYDVKM. Germline trimming cut 7 bases from V and 3 bases from J; bases unmatched to any gene: 5. The CDR3 contains 15 residues. CDR3 in DNA: TGTGCCAGCACTCCTAGCGGGGGGAACTACAATGAGCAGTTCTTC. Translation gives CASTPSGGNYNEQFF.

The sample holds many counts of this clone. The rearrangement links TRBV19 to TRBJ1-2, with TRBD1 matching over 7 bases. The J segment lost 4 bases and the V segment lost 7 bases, leaving 9 bases of the junction unmatched. The CDR3 runs to 14 residues. Germline V gives CDR1 LNHDA, CDR2 SQIVND (reference sequence). The CDR3 loop reads CASTATGSGYGYTF. The CDR3 nucleotides read TGTGCCAGTACTGCGACAGGGTCGGGCTATGGCTACACCTTC. The entire variable domain, with the rest obtained from reference TRBV19 and TRBJ1-2, is as follows: DGGITQSPKYLFRKEGQNVTLSCEQNLNHDAMYWYRQDPGQGLRLIYYSQIVNDFQKGDIAEGYSVSREKKESFPLTVTSAQKNPTAFYLCASTATGSGYGYTFGSGTRLTVV.

The chain carries TRBV5-1 and TRBJ2-3; possibly TRBD2 for D (5 bases). The CDR3 sequence is 15 residues long. Trimming cost V 2 bases and J 1 base, with 11 bases left between them. Germline loops: CDR1 SGHRS, CDR2 YFSETQ. In DNA, the CDR3 is TGCGCCAGCAGCTTCGAGGGAGTGGGCACAGATACGCAGTATTTT. It yields the protein CASSFEGVGTDTQYF.

The chain employs TRBV7-2 and TRBJ2-4, with TRBD2 matching over 8 bases. V was clipped by 5 bases and J by 11 bases; unmatched bases: 2. The CDR3 extends over 11 amino acids. The V gene's germline CDR1 is SGHTA and CDR2 FQGNSA. The CDR3 DNA follows: TGTGCCAGCAGCCCGGGGGGGGTTCAGTACTTC. It codes for CASSPGGVQYF.

CDR3 coding DNA: TGTGCCAGCAGCCCCCGGGCGGTAGCAGGGTTCAATGAGCAGTTCTTC. This codes for CASSPRAVAGFNEQFF. The gene calls are TRBV9 and TRBJ2-1; the D gene is possibly TRBD1 (5 bases). The CDR3 covers 16 residues. V was shortened by 4 bases and J by 6 bases, with 20 bases between the two germline ends. Per germline, CDR1 SGDLS and CDR2 YYNGEE.

This sequence joins TRBV10-3 and TRBJ1-2; TRBD1 matches at 8 bases. The CDR3 length is 13 residues. Germline assignment: CDR1 ENHRY and CDR2 SYGVKD. Trimming at V came to 6 bases and at J to 4 bases, leaving 4 bases not matched to a gene. In DNA, the CDR3 is TGTGCCATCAGGGACAGGGTCCTCTATGGCTACACCTTC. Amino acid sequence: CAIRDRVLYGYTF.

The V gene is TRBV7-2, the J gene TRBJ2-1; 14 nucleotides align to TRBD2. The CDR3 consists of 17 residues. Germline V CDR1 and CDR2: SGHTA, FQGNSA. V shed 1 base and J 4 bases; nucleotides not matched to a gene: 3. CDR3 in amino acids: CASSLVGTSGGYNEQFF. Here the CDR3 DNA reads TGTGCCAGCAGCTTAGTTGGGACTAGCGGGGGATACAATGAGCAGTTCTTC. Full variable domain (rest looked up from reference TRBV7-2 and TRBJ2-1): GAGVSQSPSNKVTEKGKDVELRCDPISGHTALYWYRQSLGQGLEFLIYFQGNSAPDKSGLPSDRFSAERTGGSVSTLTIQRTQQEDSAVYLCASSLVGTSGGYNEQFFGPGTRLTVL.

This clone has a handful of counts. The chain carries TRBV5-8 and TRBJ1-1, with D unclear. Germline CDR1 and CDR2: SGHTS and YDEGEE. The CDR3 totals 13 residues. Trimming cost V 5 bases and J 3 bases, with 11 bases left between them. The CDR3 sequence is CASRTEVDTEAFF. The CDR3 bases are TGTGCCAGCAGGACCGAAGTTGACACTGAAGCTTTCTTT.

As for this clone: In the same sample, other DNA sequences code for this CDR3. DNA for the CDR3: TGTGCCAGCAGTTACTCACCACAAGAGACCCAGTACTTC. Amino acid sequence: CASSYSPQETQYF. The chain couples TRBV6-6 to TRBJ2-5; D not resolved. Per germline, CDR1 MNHNY and CDR2 SVGAGI (reference sequence). This CDR3 is built from 13 residues. Trimming removed 0 bases at V and 2 bases at J, with 4 bases between.

The chain uses TRBV9 and TRBJ1-1; no clear D. Germline values: CDR1 SGDLS, CDR2 YYNGEE. V dropped 0 bases and J dropped 4 bases, with 13 bases sitting between them. The CDR3 loop spans 15 amino acids. The DNA for the CDR3 is TGTGCCAGCAGCGTAGACCCAAGACGGGGCACTGAAGCTTTCTTT. Translating it yields CASSVDPRRGTEAFF.

J is TRBJ2-3 and V is TRBV11-2; TRBD2 matches 12 bases. The CDR3 has 17 residues. Looked up from germline, CDR1 is SGHAT and CDR2 is FQNNGV. V lost 4 bases and J lost 1; bases outside the gene matches: 6. CDR3: CASSSRLAGDGTDTQYF. CDR3 nucleotide sequence: TGTGCCAGCAGCTCAAGACTAGCGGGAGACGGCACAGATACGCAGTATTTT.

This clone was counted only a few times. The chain employs TRBV29-1 and TRBJ1-2, with D unclear. CDR1 and CDR2 (germline): SQVTM, ANQGSEA. This CDR3 has 16 residues. V dropped 2 bases and J dropped 7 bases, with 23 bases sitting between them. The chain's CDR3 is CSVETLRGQYIGGYTF. CDR3 DNA sequence: TGCAGCGTTGAAACTCTAAGAGGGCAATATATAGGTGGCTACACCTTC.

This clone occurred a few times. The gene calls are TRBV2 and TRBJ1-4, with D unresolved. Trimming removed 2 bases at V and 3 bases at J, with 10 bases between. CDR1 and CDR2 from the germline V gene are SNHLY and FYNNEI. CDR3 length equals 15 residues. CDR3 sequence: CASSELDEANEKLFF. The CDR3 DNA reads TGTGCCAGCAGTGAATTGGACGAGGCTAATGAAAAACTGTTTTTT.

This clone turned up a few times. The J gene is TRBJ2-7, the V gene TRBV28, with 7 bases matching TRBD2. The junction had 7 bases not matched to a gene; V was cut back by 6 bases and J by 2 bases. CDR1 MDHEN and CDR2 SYDVKM come from the germline V gene. The CDR3 contains 14 residues. This CDR3 reads CASSPWGGAYEQYF. For the CDR3, the DNA is TGTGCCAGCAGCCCGTGGGGAGGGGCCTACGAGCAGTACTTC.

This clone was recorded a few times. The chain carries TRBV28 and TRBJ1-1; D is unclear. The germline V and J ends were trimmed by 3 bases and 6 bases, with 8 bases remaining between them. The CDR3 covers 12 residues. Germline V lookup: CDR1 MDHEN, CDR2 SYDVKM. The CDR3 reads CASSFRVAEAFF. CDR3 DNA sequence: TGTGCCAGCAGTTTTCGAGTTGCTGAAGCTTTCTTT.

The V call is TRBV5-1, the J call TRBJ1-1, with 9 bases lining up with TRBD1. Germline V lookup: CDR1 SGHRS, CDR2 YFSETQ. The CDR3 spans 17 residues. Trimming removed 0 bases from V and 5 bases from J; junction bases left unmatched: 11. The CDR3 reads CASSLVGQGFTGTEAFF. CDR3 DNA sequence: TGCGCCAGCAGCTTGGTAGGACAGGGGTTCACAGGGACTGAAGCTTTCTTT.

The chain combines TRBV28 with TRBJ1-1; TRBD1 agrees at 7 bases. The junction had 6 bases not matched to a gene; V was cut back by 6 bases and J by 11 bases. CDR3 size: 11 residues. Germline-derived CDR1 and CDR2 are MDHEN and SYDVKM. CDR3 protein: CASRTGFEAFF. The CDR3 DNA follows: TGTGCCAGCAGGACAGGGTTTGAGGCTTTCTTT.

The chain combines TRBV10-3 with TRBJ2-1, with D uncertain. Trimming shortened V by 6 bases and J by 8 bases, and 8 bases separated the two germline ends. The CDR3 runs to 11 residues. Germline CDR1 ENHRY, CDR2 SYGVKD. CDR3 sequence: CAISTVDEQFF. The CDR3 nucleotides are TGTGCCATCAGCACGGTGGATGAGCAGTTCTTC.

CDR3 coding DNA: TGTGCCAGCTCACCGAGACTAGCGGGGGCAGGGGAGACCCAGTACTTC. Its translation: CASSPRLAGAGETQYF. This rearrangement joins TRBV18 to TRBJ2-5; 12 bases match TRBD2. After removal of 3 bases from V and 5 bases from J, the junction contained 7 bases not matched to a gene. Germline V gives CDR1 KGHSH, CDR2 LQKENI. This CDR3 contains 16 residues.

This chain links TRBV5-4 with TRBJ1-2; no definite D call. The CDR3 is 13 residues long. The germline CDR1 and CDR2 sequences are SGHNT and YYREEE (reference sequence). The V and J ends lost 3 bases and 2 bases respectively, with 8 bases between them. The CDR3 nucleotides are TGTGCCAGCAGCTCAGAGACGAACTATGGCTACACCTTC. Translating it yields CASSSETNYGYTF.

This clone was detected once. The CDR3 reads CASEDRGNQPQHF. In nucleotides, the CDR3 is TGTGCCAGTGAGGACAGGGGCAATCAGCCCCAGCATTTT. The rearrangement links TRBV19 to TRBJ1-5; 8 bases map to TRBD1. V was clipped by 8 bases and J by 2 bases; unmatched bases: 2. The CDR3 sequence is 13 residues long. The V gene's germline CDR1 is LNHDA and CDR2 SQIVND (reference sequence).

The chain couples TRBV6-5 to TRBJ1-5; 12 positions match TRBD1. V lost 6 bases, J lost 5 bases, and 5 bases stayed unmatched. CDR3 length equals 15 residues. The V gene's germline CDR1 is MNHEY and CDR2 SVGAGI. Written as DNA, the CDR3 is TGTGCCAGCAGGGGGACAGGGGGCGATTATCAGCCCCAGCATTTT. It translates to CASRGTGGDYQPQHF.

The chain is built from TRBV7-6 and TRBJ2-7; TRBD1 matches 9 bases. Trimming removed 0 bases from V and 4 bases from J; junction bases left unmatched: 4. The CDR3 covers 15 residues. CDR1 is SGHVS, CDR2 FNYEAQ, per germline. The CDR3 loop is CASSLAPGQGYEQYF. The CDR3 nucleotides are TGTGCCAGCAGCTTAGCACCGGGACAGGGATACGAGCAGTACTTC.

In this sample, this clone turned up once. V is TRBV19 and J is TRBJ2-1; 14 bases line up with TRBD2. From germline, CDR1 is LNHDA and CDR2 SQIVND (reference sequence). The CDR3 runs 15 residues. The ends lost 3 bases at V and 8 bases at J; junction bases unmatched: 3. The CDR3 region has the DNA TGTGCCAGTAGTATGGGACTAGCGGGAGAGGATGAGCAGTTCTTC. Protein product: CASSMGLAGEDEQFF.

In its sample, this clone was seen once. The CDR3 protein is CASSEFLALTDTQYF. DNA of the CDR3: TGCGCCAGCAGTGAGTTCTTGGCCCTCACAGATACGCAGTATTTT. The J gene is TRBJ2-3, the V gene TRBV10-2; D call uncertain. V lost 1 base to trimming and J lost 2 bases, with 10 bases between them. The CDR3 sequence is 15 residues long. Germline lookup yields CDR1 WSHSY and CDR2 SAAADI.

The V and J genes are TRBV27 and TRBJ1-5, with unresolved D. CDR1 MNHEY and CDR2 SMNVEV come from the germline V gene (reference sequence). The CDR3 runs to 12 residues. V lost 6 bases and J lost 4, with 7 bases in between. Written as DNA, the CDR3 is TGTGCCAGCAGAACCCAGAATCAGCCCCAGCATTTT. Protein: CASRTQNQPQHF.